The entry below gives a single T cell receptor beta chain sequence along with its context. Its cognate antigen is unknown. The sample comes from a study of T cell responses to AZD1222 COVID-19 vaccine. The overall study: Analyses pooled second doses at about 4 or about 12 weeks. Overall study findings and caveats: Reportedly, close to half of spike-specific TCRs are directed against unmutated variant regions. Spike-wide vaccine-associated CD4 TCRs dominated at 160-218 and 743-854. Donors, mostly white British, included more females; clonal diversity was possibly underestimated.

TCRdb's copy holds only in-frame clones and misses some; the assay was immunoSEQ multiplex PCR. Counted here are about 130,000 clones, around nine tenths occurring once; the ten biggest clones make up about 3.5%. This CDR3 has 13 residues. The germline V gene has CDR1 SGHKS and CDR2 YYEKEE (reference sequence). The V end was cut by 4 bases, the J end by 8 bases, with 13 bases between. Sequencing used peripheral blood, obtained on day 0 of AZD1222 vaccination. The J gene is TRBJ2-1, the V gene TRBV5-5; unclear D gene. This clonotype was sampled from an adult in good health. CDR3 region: CASSPFGFDEQFF. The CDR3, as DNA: TGTGCCAGCAGCCCCTTCGGATTTGATGAGCAGTTCTTC. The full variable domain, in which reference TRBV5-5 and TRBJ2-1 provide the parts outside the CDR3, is DAGVTQSPTHLIKTRGQQVTLRCSPISGHKSVSWYQQVLGQGPQFIFQYYEKEERGRGNFPDRFSARQFPNYSSELNVNALLLGDSALYLCASSPFGFDEQFFGPGTRLTVL.